The TCR beta chain under discussion was sequenced for a study of cytomegalovirus exposure and HLA in healthy donors. In the study overall: The roughly 130 validation repertoires used the same platform as the 550 to 700 first-cohort repertoires (as reported by a later analysis).

Libraries were prepared by immunoSEQ multiplex PCR; TCRdb keeps only in-frame clonotypes and omits some of them. The data hold about 120,000 clones, with 85% observed a single time. A note on this clone: The antigen remains undetermined.

Broader study findings: Rarity held for most TCR sequences, but there were some public TCRs that occurred in many donors. Overall, about 160 TCR beta chains were annotated as cytomegalovirus-associated.

The donors were members of the roughly 120-subject validation cohort (separate from the approximately 670-subject first cohort). The source material was PBMCs. This receptor was obtained from a young woman in good health and CMV-seronegative.

CDR3 residues: CASSEGPQGTQYF. CDR3 DNA: TGTGCCAGCAGTGAAGGGCCCCAGGGGACCCAGTACTTC. V gene TRBV25-1 combines with J gene TRBJ2-5; maybe TRBD1 (5 bases). The CDR3 is 13 amino acids. The germline V and J ends were trimmed by 2 bases and 7 bases, with 11 bases remaining between them. Germline loops: CDR1 MGHDK, CDR2 SYGVNS.